This T cell receptor (beta chain) was found in a study of blood T cell repertoires in COVID-19 (dated by TCRdb to about 2020). As for the study more broadly: ImmuneRACE Cohort 3 recovered participants were defined by two consecutive negative NP/OP PCR tests, healthcare professional clearance, or symptom resolution. Samples came from the ongoing ImmuneRACE study (first 160 participants) plus 1,254 subjects from 6 global collaborators. Subjects who had been exposed to COVID-19, were actively infected with it, or had recovered from it provided the deeply sampled blood TCRbeta repertoires that made up the dataset. The repertoires were released in a freely available public database meant as a resource for research on the immune response to SARS-CoV-2. The prospective study material was composed of cDNA or gDNA derived from T cells, B-cell-depleted T cells, or PBMCs. The collaborator samples originated in the United States, Italy and Spain and spanned the acute and convalescent phases of COVID-19. HLA class I and class II types, where available, came from metadata supplied by the sample provider rather than from assay-based typing. Sample metadata almost always included a de-identified subject ID, COVID-19 status, age in years and sex. Study-wide findings and limitations: The amount of clinical and demographic metadata varied by source and participant and was provided uncurated.

Enrolling through a virtual design, the prospective study's participants ranged in age from roughly 18 to 100 years and lived across roughly 24 United States geographic areas. To assign participants to cohorts, the prospective study relied on clinical history that participants themselves reported in a screening survey and a study questionnaire. Mobile phlebotomists in the prospective study collected whole blood, serum and a nasopharyngeal or oropharyngeal swab from every participant. Prospective study participants could optionally give additional blood draws and questionnaires over a roughly 2-month period. Before DNA extraction, prospective study blood samples were shipped either frozen or at room temperature. The trim is 3 bases for V and 9 bases for J, with a gap of 9 bases between the germline ends. From its cysteine to its phenylalanine, the CDR3 spans 11 amino acids. Only CDR3 DNA remains: 33 bases, in frame from the first base. Per the germline V gene, SNHLY is the CDR1 and FYNNEI is the CDR2.

Turning to this clone: This clone's antigen is unknown. No base quality information exists; no much larger clone differs at one position.

The immunoSEQ Assay, a bias-controlled multiplex PCR, was used to amplify TCRbeta CDR3 regions from genomic DNA. In the original analysis: The number of nucleated cells in each sample was estimated by amplification of reference gene primers within the assay. To quantify the absolute abundance of each unique TCRbeta CDR3 rearrangement, sequence reads were collapsed and filtered. For each sample, productive Simpson clonality was calculated by taking the square root of Simpson's diversity index across productive rearrangements. TCRdb mirrors the immuneACCESS table, restricted to in-frame sequences. Some clones are absent from its copies; in checked studies, under half trace to an unresolved V gene, and the reason for the others is unknown. That table gives V, J and clone size, and the DNA gave D and trimming. For this sample there are 350,000 to 450,000 clones; 87% appear just once. Of the sample, about 2.1% falls within the top ten clones.

This clonotype originated in a man aged 35 to 55 in a cohort exposed to, infected with or recovered from COVID-19 (not recorded which). This chain is built from TRBV2 and TRBJ2-7; the D gene is perhaps TRBD1, from 5 matching bases. Sequencing input: PBMCs or T cells enriched from blood (not recorded which). The CDR3 has the sequence CASSETVLQYF. The DNA is as follows: TGTGCCAGCAGTGAGACAGTGCTGCAGTACTTC.